This TCR beta chain was sequenced in a study of shared clonotypes between healthy human individuals. The assay was immunoSEQ multiplex PCR, and TCRdb's table has in-frame clones only and misses some. This sample has 600,000 to 750,000 clones, with roughly 91% found just once. The V end was cut by 0 bases, the J end by 0 bases, with 9 bases between. This CDR3 has 15 residues. Germline CDR1 SEHNR, CDR2 FQNEAQ (reference sequence). Donors were healthy HIV-negative adults without recent acute infections or vaccinations. This clone was counted once. The same CDR3 is also encoded by other DNA sequences in this sample.

This chain uses TRBV7-9 with TRBJ2-7, with D perhaps being TRBD1 or TRBD2 (5 bases each). The clonotype originates from a man aged 18 to 30 in good health. Some clones in this sample may be carry-over from other donors' samples. Sequencing was done on a sample of memory CD8+ T cells from PBMCs. This sample's subset: CD45RO+ cells pooled with CCR7-negative TemRA cells. The DNA of the CDR3 is TGTGCCAGCAGCTTAGCTGAGGGGACCTCCTACGAGCAGTACTTC. As protein: CASSLAEGTSYEQYF.